The source of this T cell receptor (beta chain) is a study of CD8 T cells in ankylosing spondylitis. Study-level points and caveats: There was a TCR beta motif, made of eight highly homologous variants, that appeared characteristic of ankylosing spondylitis blood.

Germline CDR1 SGHTA, CDR2 FQGNSA. This CDR3 spans 14 amino acids. V lost 1 base, J lost 3 bases, and 3 bases stayed unmatched. This clonotype appeared many times. Its antigen is unidentified. In making TCR beta libraries, quantitative 5'-RACE with molecular barcodes was used. TCRdb recomputed calls from the 5' RACE reads with MiXCR, one row per CDR3 protein. The profile shows about 230,000 distinct CDR3 sequences, around 8% of them singletons. The source is a female donor with ankylosing spondylitis or in good health (not recorded which). Sequenced input: blood, either unsorted or a sorted T cell fraction (not recorded which). The chain recombines TRBV7-2 with TRBJ2-7; 7 positions agree with TRBD2. DNA of the CDR3: TGTGCCAGCAGCTTAGAGGGAGGGGACTACGAGCAGTACTTC. Protein product: CASSLEGGDYEQYF.